A selection of T cell receptor beta chains follows, all from one sample in a study of T cell responses to AZD1222 COVID-19 vaccine. The table came from immunoSEQ multiplex PCR; TCRdb's copy has only in-frame clones and leaves some out. The data show approximately 150,000 clones, 70% to 90% seen once. The sample here was peripheral blood, taken 28 days after the second AZD1222 dose. These receptor sequences come from an adult who received the AZD1222 COVID-19 vaccine. The CDR3 runs from the conserved cysteine through the conserved F or W. D genes are given only for firm matches.

v_call: TRBV6-5
d_call: TRBD1
cdr3_aa: CASRRNRGGDYGYTF

v_call: TRBV15
d_call: .
cdr3_aa: CATSTTNTGYTF

v_call: TRBV6-6
d_call: .
cdr3_aa: CASTQTGGKQPQHF

v_call: TRBV7-9
d_call: .
cdr3_aa: CASSLSLRGARLFF

v_call: TRBV7-9
d_call: .
cdr3_aa: CASQGHGGNTIYF

v_call: TRBV28
d_call: TRBD1
cdr3_aa: CGTNRGGTDTQYF

v_call: TRBV19
d_call: TRBD2
cdr3_aa: CASTIIPRASGNTGELFF

v_call: TRBV29-1
d_call: .
cdr3_aa: CSAKKRLEYETQYF

v_call: TRBV7-9
d_call: .
cdr3_aa: CASSFTGNSNTEAFF

v_call: TRBV7-9
d_call: .
cdr3_aa: CASSSQSPNTEAFF

v_call: TRBV9
d_call: TRBD1
cdr3_aa: CASSPRQGSTDTQYF

v_call: TRBV4-3
d_call: .
cdr3_aa: CASSQDVGGPEAFF

v_call: TRBV4-2
d_call: .
cdr3_aa: CASSQDLSSNQPQHF

v_call: TRBV10-3
d_call: .
cdr3_aa: CAITPTDGSPLHF

v_call: TRBV29-1
d_call: .
cdr3_aa: CSVEWSRGTDTQYF

v_call: TRBV5-1
d_call: .
cdr3_aa: CASNEVQGNEQFF

v_call: TRBV30
d_call: .
cdr3_aa: CAWSWGIRETQYF

v_call: TRBV18
d_call: .
cdr3_aa: CASSPPSTDTEAFF

v_call: TRBV19
d_call: .
cdr3_aa: CASSIDRRTTDTQYF

v_call: TRBV5-5
d_call: .
cdr3_aa: CASSSDSRYEQYF

v_call: TRBV19
d_call: .
cdr3_aa: CATRDRDISYNEQFF

v_call: TRBV7-3
d_call: .
cdr3_aa: CASSLNSNQPQHF

v_call: TRBV20-1
d_call: .
cdr3_aa: CSASRTNQPQHF

v_call: TRBV29-1
d_call: .
cdr3_aa: CSVTSANRLNYGYTF

v_call: TRBV30
d_call: .
cdr3_aa: CAWTREEKLFF

v_call: TRBV5-1
d_call: .
cdr3_aa: CASSLVPGSANYGYTF

v_call: TRBV5-1
d_call: .
cdr3_aa: CASSSGDSSTDTQYF

v_call: TRBV4-3
d_call: .
cdr3_aa: CASSQDLGGMDKNIQYF

v_call: TRBV27
d_call: TRBD1
cdr3_aa: CASSSDRGPRGYTF

v_call: TRBV18
d_call: .
cdr3_aa: CASSLVSDTQYF

v_call: TRBV6-1
d_call: .
cdr3_aa: CASSESAVGGYTF

v_call: TRBV13
d_call: TRBD1
cdr3_aa: CASSSPRDRVDNEQFF

v_call: TRBV27
d_call: .
cdr3_aa: CASSLGPNTEAFF

v_call: TRBV18
d_call: .
cdr3_aa: CASSPPRGNGDNEQFF

v_call: TRBV27
d_call: .
cdr3_aa: CASSVLGQETQYF

v_call: TRBV5-1
d_call: .
cdr3_aa: CASSLSVDGYTF

v_call: TRBV25-1
d_call: .
cdr3_aa: CATREYGNTIYF

v_call: TRBV6-5
d_call: .
cdr3_aa: CASRPYGTSYNEQFF

v_call: TRBV7-9
d_call: .
cdr3_aa: CASSSVGVNTIYF

v_call: TRBV18
d_call: TRBD1
cdr3_aa: CASSPTGGDYGYTF

v_call: TRBV7-2
d_call: .
cdr3_aa: CASSLVYSTYEQYF

v_call: TRBV2
d_call: TRBD2
cdr3_aa: CASRKGLTQETQYF

v_call: TRBV5-8
d_call: .
cdr3_aa: CASSLSPGLDQPQHF

v_call: TRBV7-9
d_call: .
cdr3_aa: CASSLGQGINSPLHF

v_call: TRBV6-6
d_call: .
cdr3_aa: CASNDPGGNYGYTF